A single sample gave rise to the 16 T cell receptor beta chains below, sequenced in a study of identifying expanded T cells in peripheral blood. Clones were read by immunoSEQ multiplex PCR, and TCRdb kept only the in-frame ones, dropping some. The sample comprises some 78,000 clones, 88% of which are singletons, and around 17% rests with the top ten. Sequenced sample: blood. These TCRs come from a person between 18 and 70 years old in good health.

The chain links TRBV18 to TRBJ2-3; D gene ambiguous. The V end lost 2 bases, the J end lost 6 bases, and 12 bases lay between the germline ends. The CDR3 spans 14 residues. Looked up from germline, CDR1 is KGHSH and CDR2 is LQKENI. CDR3 DNA: TGTGCCAGCTCACCATCTTCACCCGGGGATACGCAGTATTTT. Translating gives CASSPSSPGDTQYF.

The chain couples TRBV14 to TRBJ2-2, with no clear D. The CDR3 contains 16 residues. Trimming took 5 bases from V and 2 from J, leaving 15 bases between them. Germline CDR1 and CDR2: SGHDN and FVKESK. The DNA of the CDR3 is TGTGCCAGCAGCACCTATCAGGACGCTAACACCGGGGAGCTGTTTTTT. Translated, it gives CASSTYQDANTGELFF.

V is TRBV4-1 and J is TRBJ2-7; TRBD2 is a possible D gene (5 bases). The length of the CDR3 is 14 residues. The V end lost 8 bases, the J end lost 3 bases, and 17 bases lay between the germline ends. From germline, CDR1 is MGHRA and CDR2 YSYEKL. The CDR3 DNA sequence: TGCGCCAGCTCTCCGCCGGGGATAGTCTACGAGCAGTACTTC. Its translation is CASSPPGIVYEQYF.

CDR3 sequence (DNA): TGTGCCAGCAGCAAAGGGACAGGGTCCGTTCAGCCCCAGCATTTT. Its protein product is CASSKGTGSVQPQHF. This chain uses TRBV7-2 with TRBJ1-5; 9 bases map to TRBD1. CDR3 length: 15 amino acids. V was clipped by 5 bases and J by 6 bases; unmatched bases: 8. Looked up from germline, CDR1 is SGHTA and CDR2 is FQGNSA.

This clone was found once. This chain joins TRBV7-9 and TRBJ1-2, with 7 positions matching TRBD1. The CDR3 extends over 15 amino acids. J was trimmed by 6 bases and V by 4 bases; bases with no gene match: 11. Germline loops: CDR1 SEHNR, CDR2 FQNEAQ (reference sequence). DNA for the CDR3: TGTGCCAGCAGCTCTGGACAGGCGTTCCTTGATGGCTACACCTTC. Encoded protein: CASSSGQAFLDGYTF.

To note about this clone: The junction differs from germline at one of its ends, possibly a read error. This CDR3 reads CASSQGPKQSF. In nucleotides, the CDR3 is TGCGCCAGCAGCCAAGGGCCGAAACAGAGTTTT. The J gene is TRBJ2-3, the V gene TRBV4-3; no firm D call. Germline V lookup: CDR1 LGHNA, CDR2 YSLEER. This CDR3 region has 11 residues.

This chain joins TRBV7-8 and TRBJ2-7, with no clear D. V lost 7 bases and J 2 bases, leaving 15 bases between the germline ends. The CDR3 length is 14 residues. The germline gives CDR1 SGHVS, CDR2 FQNEAQ. CDR3 sequence (DNA): TGTGCCAGCAACCCCCCCGCGGAACCCTACGAGCAGTACTTC. Translated, it gives CASNPPAEPYEQYF.

This clone was detected a few times. The genes are TRBV7-2 and TRBJ1-1; no clear D gene. Germline CDR1 SGHTA, CDR2 FQGNSA. V was shortened by 1 base and J by 7 bases, with 10 bases between the two germline ends. The CDR3 has 13 residues. The CDR3 sequence: CASSLEVSREAFF. CDR3 bases: TGTGCCAGCAGCTTAGAGGTGTCCCGTGAAGCTTTCTTT.

This sequence joins TRBV19 and TRBJ2-7; TRBD1 agrees at 10 bases. The CDR3 is 15 residues long. The germline V gene has CDR1 LNHDA and CDR2 SQIVND (reference sequence). The trim removed 5 bases at V and 3 bases at J, leaving 7 bases unmatched. The CDR3 DNA follows: TGTGCCAGTAGTTCGGGGGGACAGGGGAACTACGAGCAGTACTTC. Translating it yields CASSSGGQGNYEQYF. The variable domain in full, with the rest retrieved from reference TRBV19 and TRBJ2-7, is DGGITQSPKYLFRKEGQNVTLSCEQNLNHDAMYWYRQDPGQGLRLIYYSQIVNDFQKGDIAEGYSVSREKKESFPLTVTSAQKNPTAFYLCASSSGGQGNYEQYFGPGTRLTVT.

The chain is built from TRBV2 and TRBJ2-7; TRBD1 is a possible D gene (5 bases). The CDR3 is 13 amino acids. Germline V CDR1 and CDR2: SNHLY, FYNNEI. V lost 7 bases and J lost 2, with 12 bases in between. CDR3 region: CASNGQGTYEQYF. For the CDR3, the DNA is TGTGCCAGCAACGGCCAGGGTACCTACGAGCAGTACTTC.

This rearrangement joins TRBV18 to TRBJ1-2; possible D gene TRBD1, 6 bases. Germline V gene sequence: CDR1 KGHSH, CDR2 LQKENI. V gave up 3 bases and J gave up 4 bases, with 12 bases separating them. This CDR3 is 14 amino acids long. This CDR3 is CASSPDSQSYGYTF. In nucleotides, the CDR3 is TGTGCCAGCTCACCGGACAGTCAATCCTATGGCTACACCTTC. Using reference TRBV18 and TRBJ1-2 for the parts outside the CDR3, the full variable domain is NAGVMQNPRHLVRRRGQEARLRCSPMKGHSHVYWYRQLPEEGLKFMVYLQKENIIDESGMPKERFSAEFPKEGPSILRIQQVVRGDSAAYFCASSPDSQSYGYTFGSGTRLTVV.

V gene TRBV4-2 combines with J gene TRBJ1-5, with D uncertain. V lost 1 base to trimming and J lost 1 base, with 11 bases between them. Germline V lookup: CDR1 LGHNA, CDR2 YNFKEQ. This CDR3 has 16 amino acids. CDR3 in DNA: TGTGCCAGCAGCCAAGTCTACGGCGGGAGCAATCAGCCCCAGCATTTT. Translation: CASSQVYGGSNQPQHF.

The chain uses TRBV18 and TRBJ1-6, with 10 bases lining up with TRBD1. Trimming removed 5 bases from V and 10 bases from J; junction bases left unmatched: 5. The CDR3 consists of 14 residues. Germline-derived CDR1 and CDR2 are KGHSH and LQKENI. The CDR3, as DNA: TGTGCCAGCTCAGTGGGGACAGGGGAGTCACCCCTCCACTTT. This codes for CASSVGTGESPLHF.

This clone has more than one count but fewer than ten. The chain joins TRBV7-2 to TRBJ2-7, with TRBD1 matching 10 bases. This CDR3 contains 15 residues. Germline V lookup: CDR1 SGHTA, CDR2 FQGNSA. The J segment lost 3 bases and the V segment lost 1 base, leaving 3 bases of the junction unmatched. CDR3 region: CASSLGTGGNYEQYF. CDR3 bases: TGTGCCAGCAGCTTAGGGACAGGGGGTAACTACGAGCAGTACTTC.

The chain joins TRBV2 to TRBJ1-5; D is possibly TRBD1 (6 bases). The germline gives CDR1 SNHLY, CDR2 FYNNEI. The V gene lost 2 bases and the J gene lost 6 bases, with 11 bases spanning the gap. This CDR3 spans 14 amino acids. The CDR3: CASSENQGSQPQHF. The DNA for the CDR3 is TGTGCCAGCAGTGAAAATCAGGGGAGTCAGCCCCAGCATTTT.

J is TRBJ1-4 and V is TRBV5-1; D call uncertain. Trimming took off 1 base at V and 12 bases at J, with 16 bases between the two ends. Germline lookup yields CDR1 SGHRS and CDR2 YFSETQ. This CDR3 region has 14 residues. The CDR3 spells CASSLYSVERELFF. The CDR3 region has the DNA TGCGCCAGCAGCTTGTATTCGGTGGAGCGGGAACTGTTTTTT.